This TCR beta chain is from a study of CD8+ T cells in alopecia areata. About the study: Tofacitinib therapy took 6 to 18 months; 6 months off drug came after.

This clone was picked up a small number of times. It was cDNA, reverse transcribed from extracted RNA, that served as the sequencing template. Generated by immunoSEQ multiplex PCR, the TCRdb table keeps only in-frame clones and is missing some. Among fewer than 250,000 clones listed, about three fifths were seen once. Sequencing was performed on CD4+ T cells sorted from blood, taken at week 0. The clonotype was recovered from a human donor with alopecia areata.

The CDR3: CASSVQGTNQPQHF. The CDR3 bases are TGTGCCAGCAGCGTACAGGGGACGAATCAGCCCCAGCATTTT. The rearrangement uses TRBV7-9 and TRBJ1-5, with TRBD1 matching over 7 bases. There are 14 residues in the CDR3. V shed 5 bases and J 4 bases; nucleotides not matched to a gene: 5. Germline loops: CDR1 SEHNR, CDR2 FQNEAQ (reference sequence).